Below are 24 T cell receptor beta chains sequenced from a single sample in a study of cytomegalovirus exposure and HLA in healthy donors. Clones were read by immunoSEQ multiplex PCR, and TCRdb kept only the in-frame ones, dropping some. Of about 280,000 clones detected, just over 85% appear once; the ten largest clones hold approximately 1%. The specimen sequenced was PBMCs. The receptors were gathered from a young woman in good health and CMV-seronegative.

This chain links TRBV7-2 with TRBJ1-2, with 8 bases matching TRBD1. The CDR3 spans 15 residues. J was trimmed by 5 bases and V by 1 base; bases with no gene match: 6. The germline gives CDR1 SGHTA, CDR2 FQGNSA. CDR3 loop: CASSLGQGARYGYTF. The CDR3 DNA follows: TGTGCCAGCAGCTTAGGCCAGGGGGCAAGGTATGGCTACACCTTC.

The V gene is TRBV28, the J gene TRBJ2-1, with a weak D call TRBD2 (6 bases). The V gene lost 6 bases and the J gene lost 2 bases, with 11 bases spanning the gap. The CDR3 totals 14 residues. Germline V gene lookup returns CDR1 MDHEN and CDR2 SYDVKM. DNA of the CDR3: TGTGCCAGCAGCTGGGACTGGGCCTACAATGAGCAGTTCTTC. It translates to CASSWDWAYNEQFF.

This clone is a singleton in its sample. The V and J genes are TRBV2 and TRBJ1-1; 7 nucleotides match TRBD1. Germline V gives CDR1 SNHLY, CDR2 FYNNEI. There are 13 residues in the CDR3. With V trimmed by 6 bases and J by 8 bases, 9 bases remained unmatched. The CDR3 protein is CASRGYAGGEAFF. Here the CDR3 DNA reads TGTGCCAGCAGGGGTTACGCAGGGGGAGAAGCTTTCTTT.

CDR3 coding DNA: TGTGCCAGTAGTATAGGCCTAATGAATGAGCAGTTCTTC. Translated: CASSIGLMNEQFF. V usage is TRBV19 and J usage is TRBJ2-1; D ambiguous. CDR3 length equals 13 residues. Trimming took 1 base from V and 7 from J, leaving 8 bases between them. Germline CDR1 reads LNHDA; CDR2 reads SQIVND (reference sequence). The full variable domain, with the rest looked up from reference TRBV19 and TRBJ2-1, is DGGITQSPKYLFRKEGQNVTLSCEQNLNHDAMYWYRQDPGQGLRLIYYSQIVNDFQKGDIAEGYSVSREKKESFPLTVTSAQKNPTAFYLCASSIGLMNEQFFGPGTRLTVL.

The chain carries TRBV6-5 and TRBJ1-2; D unresolved. Trimming shortened V by 6 bases and J by 0 bases, and 11 bases separated the two germline ends. CDR1 and CDR2 (germline): MNHEY, SVGAGI. The CDR3 extends over 14 amino acids. The CDR3 DNA reads TGTGCCAGCAGCTCTGTTATAGCTAACTATGGCTACACCTTC. This encodes CASSSVIANYGYTF.

CDR3 DNA: TGTGCCAGTAGGGTCGCGGTCATGAACACTGAAGCTTTCTTT. The encoded protein is CASRVAVMNTEAFF. The rearrangement uses TRBV19 and TRBJ1-1; D gene unclear. Germline-derived CDR1 and CDR2 are LNHDA and SQIVND (reference sequence). The CDR3 length is 14 residues. Deletions cut 6 bases from V and 0 bases from J, with 11 bases between.

V usage is TRBV29-1 and J usage is TRBJ2-1, with D possibly matching TRBD2 (6 bases). The germline V and J ends were trimmed by 7 bases and 6 bases, with 13 bases remaining between them. This CDR3 comprises 12 residues. Germline V gene data show CDR1 as SQVTM and CDR2 as ANQGSEA. The CDR3 loop reads CSAVRGSNEQFF. The CDR3 coding sequence is TGCAGCGCCGTGCGGGGCTCCAATGAGCAGTTCTTC.

This sequence joins TRBV10-3 and TRBJ1-5; tentatively, D is TRBD1 (6 bases). CDR1 and CDR2 from the germline V gene are ENHRY and SYGVKD. This CDR3 has 16 amino acids. V was trimmed by 8 bases and J by 0 bases, leaving 17 bases between them. The CDR3 is CAIREGHSLSNQPQHF. The CDR3 DNA reads as TGTGCCATCCGAGAGGGACATTCACTTAGCAATCAGCCCCAGCATTTT.

This clone showed up just a few times. The V and J genes are TRBV5-1 and TRBJ2-1; no firm D call. V lost 1 base and J lost 8, with 13 bases in between. The germline gives CDR1 SGHRS, CDR2 YFSETQ. This CDR3 comprises 14 residues. The CDR3: CASSLQATSHEQFF. DNA of the CDR3: TGCGCCAGCAGCTTGCAGGCCACAAGTCATGAGCAGTTCTTC. The complete variable domain, with remaining parts taken from reference TRBV5-1 and TRBJ2-1, reads KAGVTQTPRYLIKTRGQQVTLSCSPISGHRSVSWYQQTPGQGLQFLFEYFSETQRNKGNFPGRFSGRQFSNSRSEMNVSTLELGDSALYLCASSLQATSHEQFFGPGTRLTVL.

This clone has a single count. The rearrangement joins TRBV5-1 to TRBJ1-1, with D perhaps matching TRBD1 (5 bases). V lost 4 bases, J lost 4 bases, and 20 bases lay in between. The CDR3 has 16 amino acids. Germline CDR1 and CDR2: SGHRS and YFSETQ. The CDR3 sequence: CASSGYRFRQSTEAFF. The CDR3 DNA reads as TGCGCCAGCAGCGGATACAGGTTCCGGCAGAGCACTGAAGCTTTCTTT.

This clone was recorded a few times. This chain's CDR3 is CAWTPTGTYGYTF. The CDR3 bases are TGTGCCTGGACCCCGACAGGGACATATGGCTACACCTTC. This chain uses TRBV30 with TRBJ1-2; 7 nucleotides agree with TRBD1. The CDR3 extends over 13 amino acids. V gave up 4 bases and J gave up 5 bases; unmatched junction bases: 7. Germline CDR1 reads GTSNPN; CDR2 reads SVGIG (reference sequence).

J is TRBJ2-7 and V is TRBV27; 9 positions agree with TRBD1. Germline CDR1 MNHEY, CDR2 SMNVEV (reference sequence). The CDR3 consists of 14 residues. Unmatched junction bases numbered 6, after V lost 2 bases and J lost 7 bases. The CDR3 loop reads CASSLRGDRVEQYF. The CDR3 coding sequence is TGTGCCAGCAGTTTAAGGGGGGACAGGGTTGAGCAGTACTTC.

J is TRBJ1-5 and V is TRBV29-1; weak D call: TRBD1 (5 bases). CDR1 is SQVTM, CDR2 ANQGSEA, per germline. Trimming took 4 bases from V and 3 from J, leaving 7 bases between them. The CDR3 length is 12 residues. The CDR3 spells CSVGQNNQPQHF. CDR3 sequence (DNA): TGCAGCGTTGGACAGAACAATCAGCCCCAGCATTTT. The complete variable domain, with remaining parts taken from reference TRBV29-1 and TRBJ1-5, reads SAVISQKPSRDICQRGTSLTIQCQVDSQVTMMFWYRQQPGQSLTLIATANQGSEATYESGFVIDKFPISRPNLTFSTLTVSNMSPEDSSIYLCSVGQNNQPQHFGDGTRLSIL.

The chain uses TRBV30 and TRBJ2-3; TRBD2 matches at 12 bases. Looked up from germline, CDR1 is GTSNPN and CDR2 is SVGIG (reference sequence). J lost 2 bases, V lost 4 bases, and 7 bases had no gene match. The length of the CDR3 is 16 residues. The chain's CDR3 is CAWNLAGGPHTDTQYF. DNA for the CDR3: TGTGCCTGGAACCTAGCGGGAGGGCCCCACACAGATACGCAGTATTTT.

This clone was observed a single time. This rearrangement joins TRBV10-1 to TRBJ1-5, with no clear D. Germline V gives CDR1 WNHNN, CDR2 SYGVQD (reference sequence). This CDR3 has 14 residues. Trimming took 3 bases from V and 7 from J, leaving 13 bases between them. CDR3 coding DNA: TGCGCCAGCAGTGACGGGAATGGGAGGCAGCCCCAGCATTTT. It codes for CASSDGNGRQPQHF.

This chain joins TRBV30 and TRBJ1-2; D is uncertain. The length of the CDR3 is 14 residues. CDR1 and CDR2 (germline): GTSNPN, SVGIG (reference sequence). Trimming cost V 0 bases and J 1 base, with 9 bases left between them. CDR3 residues: CAWSVLPNNYGYTF. The CDR3 DNA is TGTGCCTGGAGTGTACTCCCCAATAACTATGGCTACACCTTC.

V usage is TRBV18 and J usage is TRBJ2-1; 7 nucleotides agree with TRBD1. CDR3 length equals 12 residues. The trim removed 0 bases at V and 10 bases at J, leaving 0 bases unmatched. Per germline, CDR1 KGHSH and CDR2 LQKENI. CDR3 protein: CASSPPDREQFF. Written as DNA, the CDR3 is TGTGCCAGCTCACCACCGGACAGGGAGCAGTTCTTC.

This rearrangement joins TRBV18 to TRBJ2-7, with TRBD1 matching over 9 bases. The CDR3 totals 12 residues. CDR1 and CDR2 from the germline V gene are KGHSH and LQKENI. With 6 bases clipped from V and 5 bases from J, the junction kept 2 bases outside the gene matches. The CDR3 DNA is TGTGCCAGCTCGGGACAGGGCAACGAGCAGTACTTC. This sequence encodes CASSGQGNEQYF.

This clone was detected only once. This chain connects TRBV2 to TRBJ1-6, with D possibly TRBD1 on 6 matching bases. V lost 6 bases and J lost 5, with 17 bases in between. This CDR3 has 16 residues. Germline CDR1 reads SNHLY; CDR2 reads FYNNEI. The CDR3 is CASRLQQGRNNSPLHF. The CDR3 DNA follows: TGTGCCAGCAGACTTCAACAGGGCCGAAATAATTCACCCCTCCACTTT.

This chain connects TRBV20-1 to TRBJ1-1; no definite D call. The CDR3 is 11 residues long. Germline V CDR1 and CDR2: DFQATT, SNEGSKA (reference sequence). Trimming took 5 bases from V and 5 from J, leaving 9 bases between them. CDR3 sequence reads: CSAPGGTEAFF. The CDR3 bases are TGCAGTGCTCCAGGTGGGACTGAAGCTTTCTTT.

The V gene is TRBV2, the J gene TRBJ1-1, with a weak D call TRBD1 (6 bases). V lost 6 bases and J lost 0, with 8 bases in between. This CDR3 comprises 13 residues. Germline loops: CDR1 SNHLY, CDR2 FYNNEI. The CDR3 DNA sequence: TGTGCCAGCAGACCAGGGGTGAACACTGAAGCTTTCTTT. As protein: CASRPGVNTEAFF.

This rearrangement joins TRBV18 to TRBJ1-1; the match to TRBD1 covers 8 bases. Germline V lookup: CDR1 KGHSH, CDR2 LQKENI. The CDR3 covers 17 residues. Unmatched junction bases numbered 10, after V lost 3 bases and J lost 1 base. CDR3 in amino acids: CASSPATGGIGNTEAFF. The DNA for the CDR3 is TGTGCCAGCTCACCCGCCACAGGGGGAATAGGGAACACTGAAGCTTTCTTT.

The chain links TRBV19 to TRBJ1-2; D call uncertain. Germline values: CDR1 LNHDA, CDR2 SQIVND (reference sequence). Trimming stripped 1 base from V and 4 bases from J, with 13 bases between. The CDR3 runs to 15 residues. Here the CDR3 reads CASSIGRSPAYGYTF. In nucleotides, the CDR3 is TGTGCCAGTAGTATAGGAAGGAGCCCTGCCTATGGCTACACCTTC.

V gene TRBV27 combines with J gene TRBJ2-3, with TRBD1 matching over 7 bases. There are 15 residues in the CDR3. Germline trimming cut 6 bases from V and 2 bases from J; bases unmatched to any gene: 8. Germline V gene data show CDR1 as MNHEY and CDR2 as SMNVEV (reference sequence). The CDR3: CASRRGLEHTDTQYF. Here the CDR3 DNA reads TGTGCCAGCAGGAGGGGGCTTGAGCACACAGATACGCAGTATTTT.